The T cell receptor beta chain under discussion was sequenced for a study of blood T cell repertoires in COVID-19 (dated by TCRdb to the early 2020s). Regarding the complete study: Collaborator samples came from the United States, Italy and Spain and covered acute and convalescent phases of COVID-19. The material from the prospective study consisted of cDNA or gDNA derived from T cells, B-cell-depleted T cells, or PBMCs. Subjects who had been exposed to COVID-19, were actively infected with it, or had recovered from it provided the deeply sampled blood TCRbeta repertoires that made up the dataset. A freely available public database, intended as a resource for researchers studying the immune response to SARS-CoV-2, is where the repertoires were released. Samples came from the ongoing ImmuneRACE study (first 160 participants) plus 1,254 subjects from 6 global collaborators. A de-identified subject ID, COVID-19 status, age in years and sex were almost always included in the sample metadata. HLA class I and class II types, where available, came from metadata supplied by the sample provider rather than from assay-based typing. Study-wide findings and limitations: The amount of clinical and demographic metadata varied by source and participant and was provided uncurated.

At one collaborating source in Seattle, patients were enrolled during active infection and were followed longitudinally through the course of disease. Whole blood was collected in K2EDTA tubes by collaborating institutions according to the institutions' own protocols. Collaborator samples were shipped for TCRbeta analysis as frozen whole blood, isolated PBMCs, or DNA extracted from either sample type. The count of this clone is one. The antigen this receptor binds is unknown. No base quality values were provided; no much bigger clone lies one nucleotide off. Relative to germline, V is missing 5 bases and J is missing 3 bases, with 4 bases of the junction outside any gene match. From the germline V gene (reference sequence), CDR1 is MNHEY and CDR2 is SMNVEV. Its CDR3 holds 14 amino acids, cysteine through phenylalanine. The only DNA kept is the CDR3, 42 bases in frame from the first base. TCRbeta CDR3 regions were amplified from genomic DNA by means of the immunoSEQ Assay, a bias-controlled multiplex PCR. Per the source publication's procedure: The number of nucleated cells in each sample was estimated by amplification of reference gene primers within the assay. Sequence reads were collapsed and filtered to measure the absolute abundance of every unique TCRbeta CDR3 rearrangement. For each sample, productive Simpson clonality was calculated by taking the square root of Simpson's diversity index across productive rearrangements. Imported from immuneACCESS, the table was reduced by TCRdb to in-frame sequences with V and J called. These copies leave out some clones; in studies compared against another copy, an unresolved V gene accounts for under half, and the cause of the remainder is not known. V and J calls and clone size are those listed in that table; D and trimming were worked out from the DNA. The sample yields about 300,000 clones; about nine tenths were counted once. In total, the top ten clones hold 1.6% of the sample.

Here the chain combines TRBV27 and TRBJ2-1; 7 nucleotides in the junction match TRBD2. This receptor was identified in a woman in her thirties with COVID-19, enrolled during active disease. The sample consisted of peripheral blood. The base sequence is TGTGCCAGCAGTCAGGCTAGCGGCTACAATGAGCAGTTCTTC. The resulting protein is CASSQASGYNEQFF.